The clone carrying this T cell receptor (beta chain) was found once. Its antigen is not known. These data belong to a study of T cell responses to AZD1222 COVID-19 vaccine. Study results and caveats: A mostly white British donor set with more females was recruited, and clonal diversity was possibly underestimated. Spike-specific TCRs gained breadth and depth after people received two AZD1222 doses.

Only in-frame clones appear in the TCRdb table, and some are missing; sequencing was by immunoSEQ multiplex PCR. In the table there are about 120,000 clones, around 89% of which are singletons. V was clipped by 4 bases and J by 1 base, with 15 bases between them. This CDR3 is built from 15 residues. CDR1 and CDR2 from the germline V gene are SGHRS and YFSETQ. Sequences were derived from peripheral blood, sampled 28 days after the second AZD1222 dose. This clonotype was obtained from an adult who received the AZD1222 COVID-19 vaccine. This chain links TRBV5-1 with TRBJ2-7; TRBD2 is a possible D gene (6 bases). The CDR3 coding sequence is TGCGCCAGCAGCACGACTAGTAGTCCATCCTACGAGCAGTACTTC. Translating it yields CASSTTSSPSYEQYF.